This T cell receptor (beta chain) was sequenced during a study of blood T cells in healthy people across ages. Notes on the study in general: Versus aged donors, long-lived donors had higher diversity and more naive CD4+ cells.

This clonotype was detected a few times. Its antigen is unidentified. CDR3 length: 11 residues. Germline lookup yields CDR1 DFQATT and CDR2 SNEGSKA (reference sequence). The V gene lost 4 bases and the J gene lost 6 bases, with 8 bases spanning the gap. Combining a sample-barcoded 5' primer with a J-beta primer mix, a second PCR ran for about 7 to 12 cycles. TCRdb analysed the 5' RACE reads with MiXCR anew, one entry per CDR3 protein. Of hundreds of thousands of distinct CDR3 sequences listed, 62% are singletons. The specimen was blood. This clonotype originated in a man younger than 40 in good health. The rearrangement uses TRBV20-1 and TRBJ2-3; no reliable D call. CDR3 DNA: TGCAGTGCTATCCAGTTTGATACGCAGTATTTT. It specifies CSAIQFDTQYF.